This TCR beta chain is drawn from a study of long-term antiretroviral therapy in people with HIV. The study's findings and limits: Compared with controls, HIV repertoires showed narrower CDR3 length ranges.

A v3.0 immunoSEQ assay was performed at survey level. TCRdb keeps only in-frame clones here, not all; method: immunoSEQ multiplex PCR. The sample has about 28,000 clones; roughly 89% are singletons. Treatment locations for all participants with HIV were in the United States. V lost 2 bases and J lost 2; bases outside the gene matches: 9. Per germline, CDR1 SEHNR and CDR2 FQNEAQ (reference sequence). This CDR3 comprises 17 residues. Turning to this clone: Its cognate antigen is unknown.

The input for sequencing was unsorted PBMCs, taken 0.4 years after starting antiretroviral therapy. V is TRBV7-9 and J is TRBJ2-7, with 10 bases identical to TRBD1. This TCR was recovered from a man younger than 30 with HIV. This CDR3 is CASSLQGTGANPYEQYF. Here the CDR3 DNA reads TGTGCCAGCAGCTTACAAGGGACAGGGGCAAACCCCTACGAGCAGTACTTC.